This TCR beta chain derives from a study of monozygotic twins with inflammatory bowel disease. Points from the study as a whole: Evidence did not back any single strong signal or clonotype linked to IBD. T cell subtypes were not distinguishable in this analysis.

A total RNA quantity of 3500 ng went into each TCR library. cDNA synthesis was performed in eight separate reactions for each sample. Reprocessing the 5' RACE reads, TCRdb reports a single entry for every CDR3 protein and omits DNA. The sample holds approximately 330,000 distinct CDR3 sequences. This CDR3 spans 18 amino acids. CDR1 and CDR2 from the germline V gene are SGHTA and FQGNSA. To note about this clonotype: Its target is not known.

The receptor comes from a human donor with ulcerative colitis or Crohn's disease, or a healthy co-twin of an affected twin (not recorded which). The chain recombines TRBV7-2 with TRBJ1-2; TCRdb proposes TRBD1, but this gene call is untestable without DNA. Sample: blood. This CDR3 is CASSLALAGRLANYGYTF.